Below, one TCR beta chain is given with its context. The data are from a study of T cell changes during pregnancy in multiple sclerosis. Using immunoSEQ multiplex PCR, the repertoire was profiled, and TCRdb retains in-frame clones only, with some absent. The sample contains about 41,000 clones, 80% to 90% of which appear only once. Sample: CD4+ T cells from peripheral blood mononuclear cells, taken in the first trimester of pregnancy. This TCR was sampled from a female donor with multiple sclerosis, enrolled in a pregnancy study.

The DNA of the CDR3 is TGTGCCAGCACCCAAACAGGGGGCGCTGGGGCCAACGTCCTGACTTTC. Amino acid sequence: CASTQTGGAGANVLTF. This chain joins TRBV7-2 and TRBJ2-6; 9 bases match TRBD1. The germline CDR1 and CDR2 sequences are SGHTA and FQGNSA. The V segment lost 7 bases and the J segment 2 bases; nucleotides outside the gene matches: 6. This CDR3 region has 16 residues.